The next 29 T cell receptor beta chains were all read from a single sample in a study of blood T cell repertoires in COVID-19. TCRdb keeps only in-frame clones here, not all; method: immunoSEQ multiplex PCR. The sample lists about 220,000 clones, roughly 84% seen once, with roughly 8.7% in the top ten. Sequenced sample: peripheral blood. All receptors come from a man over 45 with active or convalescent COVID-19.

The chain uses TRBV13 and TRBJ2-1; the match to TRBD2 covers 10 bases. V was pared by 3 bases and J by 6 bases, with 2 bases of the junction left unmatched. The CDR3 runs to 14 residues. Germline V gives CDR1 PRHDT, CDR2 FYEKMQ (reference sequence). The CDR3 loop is CASSLGLARNEQFF. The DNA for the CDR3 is TGTGCCAGCAGCTTGGGACTAGCGCGCAATGAGCAGTTCTTC.

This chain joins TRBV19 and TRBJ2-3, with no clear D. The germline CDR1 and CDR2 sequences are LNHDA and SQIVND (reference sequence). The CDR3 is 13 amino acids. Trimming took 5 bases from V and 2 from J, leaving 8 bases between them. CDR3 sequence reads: CASSQSFTDTQYF. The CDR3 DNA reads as TGTGCCAGTAGTCAGTCCTTCACAGATACGCAGTATTTT.

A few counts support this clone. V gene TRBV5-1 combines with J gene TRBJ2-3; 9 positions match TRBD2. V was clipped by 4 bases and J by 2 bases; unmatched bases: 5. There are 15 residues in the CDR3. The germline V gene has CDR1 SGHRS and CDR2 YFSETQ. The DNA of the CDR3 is TGCGCCAGCAGCGAAGCGGGAGGCACCACAGATACGCAGTATTTT. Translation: CASSEAGGTTDTQYF.

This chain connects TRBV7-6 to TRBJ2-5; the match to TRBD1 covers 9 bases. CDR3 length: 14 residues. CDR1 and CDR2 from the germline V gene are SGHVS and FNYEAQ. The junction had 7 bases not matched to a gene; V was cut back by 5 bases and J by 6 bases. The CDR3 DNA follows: TGTGCCAGCAGCGCCACAGGGGGCGGGAAGACCCAGTACTTC. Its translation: CASSATGGGKTQYF.

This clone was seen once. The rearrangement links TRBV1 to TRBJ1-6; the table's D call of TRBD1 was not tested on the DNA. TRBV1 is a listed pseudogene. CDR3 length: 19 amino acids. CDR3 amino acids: CTSSPGKGHLKGLNSPLHF. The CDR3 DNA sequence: TGCACCAGCAGCCCTGGAAAGGGACACCTAAAGGGGCTCAATTCACCCCTCCACTTT.

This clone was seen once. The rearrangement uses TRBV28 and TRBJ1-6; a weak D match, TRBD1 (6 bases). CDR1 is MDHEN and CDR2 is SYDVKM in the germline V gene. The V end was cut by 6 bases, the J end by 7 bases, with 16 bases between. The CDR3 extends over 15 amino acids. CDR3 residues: CASRPQGLGNSPLHF. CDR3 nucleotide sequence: TGTGCCAGCAGGCCACAGGGTCTTGGGAATTCACCCCTCCACTTT.

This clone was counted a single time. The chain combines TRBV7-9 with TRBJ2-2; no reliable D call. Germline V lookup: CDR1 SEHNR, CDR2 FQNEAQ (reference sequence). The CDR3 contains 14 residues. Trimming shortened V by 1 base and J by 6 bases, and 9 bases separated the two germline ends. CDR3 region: CASSLELGAGELFF. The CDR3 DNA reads TGTGCCAGCAGCTTAGAGCTAGGCGCCGGGGAGCTGTTTTTT.

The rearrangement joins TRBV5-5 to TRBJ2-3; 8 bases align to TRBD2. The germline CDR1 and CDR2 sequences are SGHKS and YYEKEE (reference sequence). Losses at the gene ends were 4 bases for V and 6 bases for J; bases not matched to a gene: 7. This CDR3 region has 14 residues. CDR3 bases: TGTGCCAGCAGCCAGGCGGGGGGCGCCGATACGCAGTATTTT. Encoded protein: CASSQAGGADTQYF. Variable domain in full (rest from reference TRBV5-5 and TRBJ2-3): DAGVTQSPTHLIKTRGQQVTLRCSPISGHKSVSWYQQVLGQGPQFIFQYYEKEERGRGNFPDRFSARQFPNYSSELNVNALLLGDSALYLCASSQAGGADTQYFGPGTRLTVL.

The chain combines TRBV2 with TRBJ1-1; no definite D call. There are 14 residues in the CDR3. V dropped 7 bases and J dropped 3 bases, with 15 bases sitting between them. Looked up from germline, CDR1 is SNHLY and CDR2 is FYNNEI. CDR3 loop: CASTVEGTDTEAFF. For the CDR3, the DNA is TGTGCCAGCACCGTAGAGGGAACGGACACTGAAGCTTTCTTT.

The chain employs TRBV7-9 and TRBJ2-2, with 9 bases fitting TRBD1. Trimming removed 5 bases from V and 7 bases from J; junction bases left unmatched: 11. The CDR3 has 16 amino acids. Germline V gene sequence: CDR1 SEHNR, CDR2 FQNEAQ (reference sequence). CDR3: CASSPKYRGLGGELFF. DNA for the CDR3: TGTGCCAGCAGCCCAAAGTACAGGGGGCTCGGCGGGGAGCTGTTTTTT.

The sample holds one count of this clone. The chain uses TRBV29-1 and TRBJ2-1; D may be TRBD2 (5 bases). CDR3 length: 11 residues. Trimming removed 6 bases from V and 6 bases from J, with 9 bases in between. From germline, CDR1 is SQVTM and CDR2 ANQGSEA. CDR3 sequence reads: CSVEVGNEQFF. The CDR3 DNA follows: TGCAGCGTGGAGGTAGGCAATGAGCAGTTCTTC.

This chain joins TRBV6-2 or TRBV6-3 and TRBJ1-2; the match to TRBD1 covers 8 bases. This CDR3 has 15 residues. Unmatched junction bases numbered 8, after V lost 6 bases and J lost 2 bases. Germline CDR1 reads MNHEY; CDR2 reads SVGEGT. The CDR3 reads CASSSSRGRNYGYTF. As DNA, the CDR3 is TGTGCCAGCAGCTCGAGCAGGGGGCGCAACTATGGCTACACCTTC.

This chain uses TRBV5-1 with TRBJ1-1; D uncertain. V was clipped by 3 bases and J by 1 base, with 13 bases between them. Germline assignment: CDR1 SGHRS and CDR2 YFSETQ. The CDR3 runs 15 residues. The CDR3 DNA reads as TGCGCCAGCAGCTCCTCTTTAGCGGCGAACACTGAAGCTTTCTTT. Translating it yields CASSSSLAANTEAFF.

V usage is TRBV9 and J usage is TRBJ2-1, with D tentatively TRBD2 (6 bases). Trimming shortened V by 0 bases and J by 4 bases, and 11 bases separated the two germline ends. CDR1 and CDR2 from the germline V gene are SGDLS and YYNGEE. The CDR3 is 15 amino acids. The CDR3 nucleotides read TGTGCCAGCAGCGTAGAAGGGACTTTTTACAATGAGCAGTTCTTC. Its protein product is CASSVEGTFYNEQFF.

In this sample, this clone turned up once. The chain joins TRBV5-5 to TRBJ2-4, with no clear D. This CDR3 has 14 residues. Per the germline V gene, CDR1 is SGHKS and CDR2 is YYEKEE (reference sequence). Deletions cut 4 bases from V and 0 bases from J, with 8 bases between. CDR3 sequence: CASSMIQAKNIQYF. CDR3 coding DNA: TGTGCCAGCAGCATGATACAAGCCAAAAACATTCAGTACTTC. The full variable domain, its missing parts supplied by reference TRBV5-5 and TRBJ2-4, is DAGVTQSPTHLIKTRGQQVTLRCSPISGHKSVSWYQQVLGQGPQFIFQYYEKEERGRGNFPDRFSARQFPNYSSELNVNALLLGDSALYLCASSMIQAKNIQYFGAGTRLSVL.

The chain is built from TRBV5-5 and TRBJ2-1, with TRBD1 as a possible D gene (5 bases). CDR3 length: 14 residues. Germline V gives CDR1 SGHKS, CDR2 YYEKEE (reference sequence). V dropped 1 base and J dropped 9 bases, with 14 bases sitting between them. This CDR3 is CASSLSAGLGEQFF. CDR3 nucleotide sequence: TGTGCCAGCAGCTTGAGCGCAGGGTTGGGTGAGCAGTTCTTC.

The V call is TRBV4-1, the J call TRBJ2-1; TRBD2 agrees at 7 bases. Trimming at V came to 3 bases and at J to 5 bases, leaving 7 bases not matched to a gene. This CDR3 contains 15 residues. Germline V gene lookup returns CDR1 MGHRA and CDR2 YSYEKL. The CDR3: CASSQRWLADNEQFF. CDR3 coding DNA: TGCGCCAGCAGCCAGCGTTGGCTAGCGGACAATGAGCAGTTCTTC.

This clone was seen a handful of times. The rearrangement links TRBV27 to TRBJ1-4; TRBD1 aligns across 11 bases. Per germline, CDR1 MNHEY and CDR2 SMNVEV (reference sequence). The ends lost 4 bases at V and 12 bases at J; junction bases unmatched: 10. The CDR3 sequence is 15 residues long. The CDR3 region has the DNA TGTGCCAGCAGTTCTTGGACAGGGGGCATGGTGGAACTGTTTTTT. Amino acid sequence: CASSSWTGGMVELFF.

The CDR3 nucleotides are TGTGCCAGCATCTATGGCGGGGAGAGCTCCTACAATGAGCAGTTCTTC. This encodes CASIYGGESSYNEQFF. The V and J genes are TRBV5-6 and TRBJ2-1; TRBD2 is a possible D gene (6 bases). The germline gives CDR1 SGHDT, CDR2 YYEEEE. The V end lost 6 bases, the J end lost 0 bases, and 16 bases lay between the germline ends. CDR3 length: 16 residues.

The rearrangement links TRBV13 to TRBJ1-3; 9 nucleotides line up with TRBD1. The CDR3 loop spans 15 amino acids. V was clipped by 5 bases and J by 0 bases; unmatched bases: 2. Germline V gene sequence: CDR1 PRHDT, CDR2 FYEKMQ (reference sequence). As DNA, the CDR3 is TGTGCCAGCAGCCCGGGACAGGGCTCTGGAAACACCATATATTTT. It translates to CASSPGQGSGNTIYF.

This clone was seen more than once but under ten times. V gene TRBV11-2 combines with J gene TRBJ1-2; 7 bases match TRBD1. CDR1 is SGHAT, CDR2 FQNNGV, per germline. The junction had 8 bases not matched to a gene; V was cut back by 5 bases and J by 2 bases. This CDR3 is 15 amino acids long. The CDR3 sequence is CASSARTGWNYGYTF. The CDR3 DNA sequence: TGTGCCAGCAGCGCTCGGACAGGTTGGAACTATGGCTACACCTTC.

The CDR3 here is CASSYWQGFGNEQFF. CDR3 DNA sequence: TGTGCCAGCAGTTACTGGCAGGGTTTTGGCAATGAGCAGTTCTTC. The gene calls are TRBV6-5 and TRBJ2-1, with D maybe TRBD1 (5 bases). This CDR3 is 15 amino acids long. Deletions cut 1 base from V and 6 bases from J, with 13 bases between. Germline V CDR1 and CDR2: MNHEY, SVGAGI.

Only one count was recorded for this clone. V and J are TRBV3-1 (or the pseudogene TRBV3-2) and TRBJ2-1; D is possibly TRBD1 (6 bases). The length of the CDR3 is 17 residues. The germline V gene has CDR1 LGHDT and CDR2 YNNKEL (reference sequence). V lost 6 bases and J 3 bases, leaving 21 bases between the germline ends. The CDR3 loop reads CASSATTQGSVYNEQFF. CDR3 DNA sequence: TGTGCCAGCAGTGCCACTACCCAGGGGAGCGTCTACAATGAGCAGTTCTTC.

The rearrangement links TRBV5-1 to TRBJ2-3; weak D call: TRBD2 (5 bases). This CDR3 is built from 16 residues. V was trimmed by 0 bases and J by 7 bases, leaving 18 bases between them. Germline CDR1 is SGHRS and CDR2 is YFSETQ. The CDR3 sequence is CASSLAGSGPGNTQYF. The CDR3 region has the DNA TGCGCCAGCAGCTTGGCCGGAAGCGGTCCGGGCAATACGCAGTATTTT. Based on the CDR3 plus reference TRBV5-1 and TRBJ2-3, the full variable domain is KAGVTQTPRYLIKTRGQQVTLSCSPISGHRSVSWYQQTPGQGLQFLFEYFSETQRNKGNFPGRFSGRQFSNSRSEMNVSTLELGDSALYLCASSLAGSGPGNTQYFGPGTRLTVL.

The CDR3 DNA sequence: TGTGCCAGCAGTTACCCGCCCCAGGGTGAAGGGCAGTACGTC. This encodes CASSYPPQGEGQYV. This chain connects TRBV6-2 or TRBV6-3 to TRBJ2-7, with D perhaps matching TRBD1 (5 bases). The CDR3 covers 14 residues. Trimming removed 2 bases from V and 9 bases from J, with 17 bases in between. The V gene's germline CDR1 is MNHEY and CDR2 SVGEGT.

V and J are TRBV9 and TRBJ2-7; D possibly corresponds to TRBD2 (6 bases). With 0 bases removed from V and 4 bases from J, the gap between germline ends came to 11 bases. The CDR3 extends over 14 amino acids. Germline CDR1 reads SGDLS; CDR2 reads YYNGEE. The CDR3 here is CASSVDYGSYEQYF. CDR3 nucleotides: TGTGCCAGCAGCGTAGACTACGGGAGTTACGAGCAGTACTTC.

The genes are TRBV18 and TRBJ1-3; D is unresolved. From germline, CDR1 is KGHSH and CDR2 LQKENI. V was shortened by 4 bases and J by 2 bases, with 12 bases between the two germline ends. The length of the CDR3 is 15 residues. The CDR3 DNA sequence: TGTGCCAGCTCACAACCCACGGTAACTGGAAACACCATATATTTT. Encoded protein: CASSQPTVTGNTIYF.

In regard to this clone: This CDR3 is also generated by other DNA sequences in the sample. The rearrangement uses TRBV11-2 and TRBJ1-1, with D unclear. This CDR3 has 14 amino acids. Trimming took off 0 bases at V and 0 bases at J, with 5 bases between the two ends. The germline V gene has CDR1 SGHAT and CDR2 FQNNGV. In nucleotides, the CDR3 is TGTGCCAGCAGCTTAGACCCAATGAACACTGAAGCTTTCTTT. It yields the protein CASSLDPMNTEAFF.

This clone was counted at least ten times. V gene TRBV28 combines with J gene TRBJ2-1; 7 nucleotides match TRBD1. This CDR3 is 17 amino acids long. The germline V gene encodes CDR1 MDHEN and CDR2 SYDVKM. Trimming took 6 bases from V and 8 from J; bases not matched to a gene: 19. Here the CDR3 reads CASSRLFRQGKGDEQFF. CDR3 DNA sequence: TGTGCCAGCAGCCGACTTTTTCGACAGGGCAAAGGTGATGAGCAGTTCTTC.